This T cell receptor (beta chain) emerged from a study of cytomegalovirus exposure and HLA in healthy donors. A word on this clone: Its antigen is not known. One junction end does not reproduce the germline sequence, and a read error may be involved.

13 Jbeta primers and 60 Vbeta primers were used for the PCR. Sequencing used immunoSEQ multiplex PCR; TCRdb keeps in-frame clones, though not all of them. The sample lists fewer than 200,000 clones, about 80% occurring once. Study-level findings and limits: CMV antigen specificity of three CMV-associated chains was confirmed in vitro. It is likely that the observed cluster of highly shared sequence variants was a sequencing artifact.

This CDR3 has 16 amino acids. Germline V lookup: CDR1 SGHDN, CDR2 FVKESK. At collection, donors were nominally healthy, but unrecorded immune exposures were probable. The specimen was PBMCs. The sequence derives from a man younger than 40 in good health and CMV-seronegative. V gene TRBV14 combines with J gene TRBJ2-1; 11 bases are a match to TRBD2. The CDR3 bases are TGTGCCAGCAGCCAAGATAGCGGGAGGGCCTATAATGAGCAGTTCTTC. It specifies CASSQDSGRAYNEQFF.